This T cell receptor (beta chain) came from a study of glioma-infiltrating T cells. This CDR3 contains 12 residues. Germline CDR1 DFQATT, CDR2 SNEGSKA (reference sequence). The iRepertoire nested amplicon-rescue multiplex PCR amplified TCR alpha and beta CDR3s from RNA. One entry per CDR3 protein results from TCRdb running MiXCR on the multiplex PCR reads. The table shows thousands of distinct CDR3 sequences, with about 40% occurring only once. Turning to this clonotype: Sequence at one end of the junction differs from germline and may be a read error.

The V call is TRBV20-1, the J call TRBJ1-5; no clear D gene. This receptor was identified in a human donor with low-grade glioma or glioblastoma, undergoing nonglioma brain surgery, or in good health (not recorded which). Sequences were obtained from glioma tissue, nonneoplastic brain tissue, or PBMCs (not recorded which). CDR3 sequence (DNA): TGCAGTGCCAAGCCTGTCGATCAGCCCCAGAATTTT. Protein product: CSAKPVDQPQNF.